This T cell receptor beta chain was captured in a study of cytomegalovirus exposure and HLA in healthy donors. Regarding the study as a whole: In a later analysis, parvovirus B19, influenza, CMV and Epstein-Barr virus appeared linked to several top co-occurrence clusters. Presence/absence results assume similar sequencing depth per donor, which may not hold. In a later analysis, most CMV-associated TCR beta chains appeared HLA-restricted. Previously analyzed data showed that most TCR beta V segments were productive at a frequency of about 87% or about 30%.

PCR primers comprised 60 Vbeta and 13 Jbeta primers. This table comes from immunoSEQ multiplex PCR, and its TCRdb copy is limited to in-frame clones, with some not included. The sample holds approximately 100,000 clones, 79% seen once. As regards this clone: Its antigen is unidentified. One junction end does not reproduce the germline sequence, and a read error may be involved. This specimen includes other DNA sequences encoding the same CDR3.

The CDR3 is 15 residues long. The germline V gene has CDR1 LGHNT and CDR2 FRNRAP. The TCR originated in a middle-aged woman in good health and CMV-seronegative. V and J are TRBV12-5 and TRBJ2-1, with 7 nucleotides matching TRBD2. The sample comprised PBMCs. The CDR3 sequence: CASGLVLERDFEQFF. The CDR3 DNA sequence: TGCGCTAGTGGTTTGGTACTGGAGCGGGATTTCGAGCAGTTCTTC.